A selection of T cell receptor beta chains follows, all from one sample in a study of Ad26.COV2.S vaccination and SARS-CoV-2 variants. Sequencing used immunoSEQ multiplex PCR; TCRdb keeps in-frame clones, though not all of them. This table has some 420,000 clones, 88% appearing once. The specimen was peripheral blood, collected in a trial of Ad26.COV2.S vaccine versus placebo. All receptors derive from a person between 18 and 59 years old who received the Ad26.COV2.S COVID-19 vaccine or a placebo. Both conserved end residues are part of each CDR3.

j_gene,v_gene,CDR3aa
TRBJ2-7,TRBV6-2/TRBV6-3,CASSYSFPYEQYF
TRBJ2-3,TRBV7-2,CASSQSPRGGTDTQYF
TRBJ1-6,TRBV10-1,CARTGGASYNSPLHF
TRBJ2-5,TRBV4-1,CASSQAGTSGIKTQYF
TRBJ2-5,TRBV5-4,CASSSDRDSRLITQETQYF
TRBJ1-1,TRBV4-3,CASSQETNTEAFF
TRBJ1-2,TRBV19,CASSIDGHRFYGYTF
TRBJ2-2,TRBV4-2,CASSQDWERGDTGELFF
TRBJ2-3,TRBV6-6,CASSRSGESDTQYF
TRBJ2-5,TRBV19,CASSIVGTDEETQYF
TRBJ1-6,TRBV7-2,CASSLQAADNSPLHF
TRBJ1-4,TRBV11-2,CASTRDSNEKLFF
TRBJ1-5,TRBV25-1,CASSKGFNQPQHF
TRBJ2-7,TRBV28,CALGGQGHEQYF
TRBJ2-1,TRBV19,CASSIGGRQDNEQFF
TRBJ2-3,TRBV6-4,CASKATGGTSDTQYF
TRBJ1-3,TRBV5-6,CASSTGLSGNTIYF
TRBJ1-6,TRBV5-1,CASSQAGQGIDSPLHF
TRBJ2-5,TRBV9,CASSFSGGARETQYF
TRBJ1-6,TRBV11-2,CASSIGSAGGLSSPLHF